This TCR beta chain was obtained from a study of blood T cell repertoires in COVID-19. This table comes from immunoSEQ multiplex PCR, and its TCRdb copy is limited to in-frame clones, with some not included. This sample has 250,000 to 350,000 clones, with roughly 88% found just once. J lost 3 bases, V lost 0 bases, and 6 bases had no gene match. Germline loops: CDR1 LNHDA, CDR2 SQIVND (reference sequence). There are 17 residues in the CDR3. This rearrangement joins TRBV19 to TRBJ1-4; TRBD1 agrees at 8 bases. The TCR comes from a woman in her twenties or thirties with active or convalescent COVID-19. Sample: peripheral blood. In DNA form, the CDR3 reads TGTGCCAGTAGTATAGAGGGACAGGACCTCGCTAATGAAAAACTGTTTTTT. It translates to CASSIEGQDLANEKLFF.